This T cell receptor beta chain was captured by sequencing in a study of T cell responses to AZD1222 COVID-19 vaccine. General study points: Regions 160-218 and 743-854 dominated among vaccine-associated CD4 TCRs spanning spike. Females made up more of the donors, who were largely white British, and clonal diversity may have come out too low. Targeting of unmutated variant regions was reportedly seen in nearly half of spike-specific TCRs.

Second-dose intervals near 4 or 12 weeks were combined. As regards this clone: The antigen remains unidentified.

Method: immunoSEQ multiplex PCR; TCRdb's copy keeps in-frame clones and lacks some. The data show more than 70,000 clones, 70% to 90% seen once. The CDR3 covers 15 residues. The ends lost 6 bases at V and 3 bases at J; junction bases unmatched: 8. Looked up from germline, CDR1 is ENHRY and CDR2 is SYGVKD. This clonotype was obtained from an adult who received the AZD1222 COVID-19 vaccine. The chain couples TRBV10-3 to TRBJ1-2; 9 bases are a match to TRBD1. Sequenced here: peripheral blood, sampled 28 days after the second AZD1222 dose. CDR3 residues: CAISERTGVDYGYTF. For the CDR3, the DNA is TGTGCCATCAGCGAAAGGACAGGGGTTGACTATGGCTACACCTTC.